This record covers a single T cell receptor beta chain. No cognate antigen has been identified for it. Qualities for individual bases were not recorded, and no much larger clone is one base off. From a lookup of the germline V gene (reference sequence), CDR1 and CDR2 are LNHDA and SQIVND. Ends trimmed: V by 1 base, J by 0 bases; bases unmatched to a gene: 5. The CDR3 has 17 amino acids, counting the end cysteine and phenylalanine. Just the 51-base CDR3 DNA is kept, in frame starting at base 1. These data are taken from a study of cytomegalovirus exposure and HLA in healthy donors (dated by TCRdb to 2016 to 2017). In the study overall: An earlier analysis of 587 of the donors reported over 250 Gb of sequence data and about 120 million unique TCR beta sequences obtained from around 190 million T cells. Roughly 5 DR-DQ haplotypes were handled as single units for association and clustering because linkage in the cohort was strong. An earlier analysis of a few hundred of the donors applied high-throughput TCR beta sequencing to assess whether each TCR beta V gene segment acted as functional or pseudogenic. To predict cytomegalovirus infection status, the study brought together high-throughput TCR immunosequencing, statistical association of individual TCRs with disease status, and machine learning. In addition to the first cohort of 666 subjects, a separate validation cohort of approximately 130 different subjects was used. To study patterns of TCR occurrence, a later analysis re-analyzed previously published TCR beta repertoires from 650 to 750 donors and added high-resolution HLA genotyping. Using immunosequencing, the study profiled T cell repertoires from 500 to 800 subjects and related those repertoires to cytomegalovirus serostatus. All discovery cohort repertoires had been generated on a single sequencing platform. The study aimed to test whether signatures of past pathogen exposure could be identified by cataloging public T cell receptors. Rather than drawing on any new phenotypic data, the later analysis identified candidate immune exposures from TCR beta sequences and the way those sequences occurred across donors. HLA typing covered class I and class II loci at four-digit resolution. About 310 gigabases of sequencing data and approximately 93 million unique TCR sequences were included in an early release covering around 650 HLA-typed donors. The number of typed donors differed by locus: about 629-640 for A, B, C, DRB1 and DQB1; some 540 for DQA1; approximately 600 for DPA1; and about 470 for DPB1. Donor age, sex, ethnicity and CMV serostatus were collected together with the repertoire data. Among roughly 400 genotyped donors of the cohort, an average of around 240,000 unique TCR beta nucleotide sequences were sequenced per donor, around 18% of them non-productive. Among the roughly 430 genotyped donors, around 81% belonged to the genetic ancestry cluster associated with self-reported Caucasian donors. Genome-wide SNP genotypes for about 65% of the 666 donors were used in a later genetic analysis, which treated that subset as a discovery cohort. What the authors observed across the whole study: Three of the identified cytomegalovirus-associated TCR beta chains were confirmed in vitro to be specific for cytomegalovirus antigens. When HLA alleles, especially DR and DQ, strongly co-occurred, attributing TCR associations to individual alleles was difficult. In a later analysis, TCR association rates were found to vary across HLA loci, with the most associated TCRs seen for DRB1 alleles and the fewest for HLA-C alleles. A later analysis found that HLA-associated TCR beta chains were more clonally expanded and had lower generation probabilities than equally common non-associated chains. Presence/absence analyses assumed roughly uniform sequencing depth across donors, an assumption that may not hold. A cluster of highly shared sequence variants was judged likely to be a technical artifact of the sequencing pipeline. V-gene and J-gene trimming of TCR beta chains was associated with a missense DCLRE1C variant in a later genetic analysis, and the association was replicated in an independent cohort. At a false discovery rate of 0.05, a later analysis linked 16,951 TCR beta sequences to specific HLA alleles. Most TCR sequences were observed very rarely across donors, whereas some public TCRs were present in many individuals. Cytomegalovirus status was reported to be diagnosed by the classifier with high specificity and sensitivity in both the original and validation cohorts. This cohort had only TCR beta chains sequenced, and the lack of alpha or paired-chain data limited which features could be detected. Because the 87-base-pair reads could not distinguish some IMGT-functional V segments, including TRBV6-2 and TRBV6-3, those segments were excluded. The only immune exposure information available for the cohort was CMV serostatus. The authors suggested that the approach could potentially be extended to other disease states and immunological phenotypes. The earlier analysis of fewer than 750 of the donors excluded some 15 rarely observed V segments, including chromosome 9 orphons, because counts were too low. HLA typing was unavailable for some donors at each locus, so association tests used only the typed subset. Linkage disequilibrium might explain the correlated functional status among segregating V segments, but an unknown experimental factor could not be excluded. A total of 164 TCR beta chains were listed by the study as associated with cytomegalovirus. Compared with the approximately 600-donor mean, donors in an Asian-associated ancestry cluster had fewer N-insertions in productive TCRs, according to a later genetic analysis. A further reported finding was that TCR beta sequences accurately predicted the HLA-A and HLA-B alleles for most subjects in the first cohort. According to a later analysis, parvovirus B19, influenza, CMV and Epstein-Barr virus appeared linked to several top co-occurrence clusters. An earlier analysis of approximately 570 of the donors showed that most TCR beta V segments appeared in productive rearrangements either about 87% or about 30% of the time, which broadly matched IMGT annotations. According to a later analysis, most CMV-associated TCR beta chains appeared to be HLA-restricted, and the HLA associations seemed to be driven largely by CMV exposure.

The cohort was made up of 666 healthy bone marrow donors. At the time of sampling, all cohort members were nominally healthy, though unrecorded immune exposures were likely present. The donor was CMV seronegative and was included in the group of hundreds of seronegative cohort members. A peripheral blood sample was provided by each donor, and peripheral blood mononuclear cells were used for TCR beta sequencing. The Qiagen DNeasy Blood Extraction Kit was used to extract genomic DNA from the blood cell samples. The method behind the library was the immunoSEQ multiplex PCR assay. For the multiplex PCR, a mixture combining 60 forward primers for TCR Vbeta segments and 13 reverse primers for TCR Jbeta segments was used. A multiplex PCR assay on genomic DNA amplified the CDR3 region of rearranged TCR beta genes. The Illumina HiSeq System was used to sequence the amplified TCR beta libraries as 87-base-pair reads. Per the source publication's procedure: A later analysis tallied around 87 million unique TCR beta chains across the 610 or so repertoires, and approximately 12 million of those chains were shared by two or more donors. To remove PCR and sequencing errors, raw reads were error-corrected and collapsed into unique sequences using a nearest-neighbor algorithm that merged closely related sequences. V, D and J gene segments were assigned by aligning CDR3 sequences to IMGT reference sequences. Each retained sequence needed at least a six-nucleotide match to both a V gene segment and a J gene segment. Rearrangements were called productive when the CDR3 lacked stop codons and stayed in frame with V and J; all others were non-productive. Following IMGT convention, CDR3 was defined as the stretch from the second conserved V-encoded cysteine up to the conserved J-encoded phenylalanine. Sequences without an unambiguous match to a single V gene segment were excluded from the earlier analysis of a few hundred of the donors. An earlier analysis of several hundred of the donors called V segments functional above 56.7% productive rearrangements and segregating when the between-donor standard deviation exceeded 5%. A statistical classification framework was developed to diagnose cytomegalovirus status using the catalog of TCR beta chain sequences. In a later analysis, V and J genes were assigned by comparing TCR nucleotide sequences against IMGT/GENE-DB human TR gene sequences. The TCRdist pipeline was used in a later analysis to assign CDR3 sequences and most-parsimonious VDJ recombination scenarios. In a later analysis, each TCR beta chain was defined by its CDR3 amino acid sequence together with its V-gene family, and reads without a unique V-gene family were excluded. As a way to deal with suspected cross-contamination and a sequencing artifact, a later analysis dropped 640 or so nucleotide sequences that were highly shared and had low generation probability. In a later analysis, a clonal expansion index for each public chain was calculated from normalized within-repertoire ranks of inferred template counts. In a later analysis, generation probabilities were computed with a VDJ recombination model fitted to out-of-frame rearrangements, and the resulting probabilities were checked against IGoR. A later analysis scored TCR-TCR, TCR-HLA and TCR-CMV co-occurrence with hypergeometric tests, applying a repertoire-size bias correction to TCR pairs. To estimate false discovery rates, a later analysis permuted the HLA or CMV assignments 20 times. A later analysis grouped co-occurring TCRs with DBSCAN, adding TCRdist sequence similarity when clustering within HLA-allele-positive subsets. Co-occurrence clustering excluded repertoires with fewer than 30,000 or more than 120,000 public chains, plus five with anomalous nucleotide sharing. The table comes from immuneACCESS by way of TCRdb, which keeps in-frame sequences with V and J called. Part of the clones is missing from these tables; in studies checked, under half for an unresolved V gene and the rest for unknown reasons. V, J and clone size were drawn from that table, and D and trimming were deduced from the DNA. This sample gives fewer than 150,000 clones in total; around 77% of them show up just once. In total, the top ten clones hold roughly 1.2% of the sample.

The chain is made from TRBV19 and TRBJ2-2; 7 central nucleotides agree with TRBD2. The sequence came from a man aged 45-60 years in good health and CMV-seronegative. The sample taken for sequencing was PBMCs. For the CDR3, the sequence is CASSIGPLAANTGELFF. The nucleotide sequence is TGTGCCAGTAGTATAGGGCCTCTAGCGGCGAACACCGGGGAGCTGTTTTTT.